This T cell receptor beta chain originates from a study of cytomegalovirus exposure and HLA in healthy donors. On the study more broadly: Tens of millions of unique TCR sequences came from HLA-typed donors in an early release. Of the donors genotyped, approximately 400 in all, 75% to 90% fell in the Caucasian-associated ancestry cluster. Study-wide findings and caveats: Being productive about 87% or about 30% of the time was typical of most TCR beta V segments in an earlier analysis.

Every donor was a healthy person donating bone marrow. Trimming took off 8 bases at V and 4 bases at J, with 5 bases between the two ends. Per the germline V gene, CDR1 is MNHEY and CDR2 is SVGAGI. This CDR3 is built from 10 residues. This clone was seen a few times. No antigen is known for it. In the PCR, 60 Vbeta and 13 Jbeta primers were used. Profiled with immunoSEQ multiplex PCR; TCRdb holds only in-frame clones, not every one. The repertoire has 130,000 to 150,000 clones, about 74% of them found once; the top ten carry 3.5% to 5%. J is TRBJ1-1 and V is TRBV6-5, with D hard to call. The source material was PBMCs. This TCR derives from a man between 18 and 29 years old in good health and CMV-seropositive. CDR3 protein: CASPPTEAFF. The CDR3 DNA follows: TGTGCCAGCCCTCCCACTGAAGCTTTCTTT.